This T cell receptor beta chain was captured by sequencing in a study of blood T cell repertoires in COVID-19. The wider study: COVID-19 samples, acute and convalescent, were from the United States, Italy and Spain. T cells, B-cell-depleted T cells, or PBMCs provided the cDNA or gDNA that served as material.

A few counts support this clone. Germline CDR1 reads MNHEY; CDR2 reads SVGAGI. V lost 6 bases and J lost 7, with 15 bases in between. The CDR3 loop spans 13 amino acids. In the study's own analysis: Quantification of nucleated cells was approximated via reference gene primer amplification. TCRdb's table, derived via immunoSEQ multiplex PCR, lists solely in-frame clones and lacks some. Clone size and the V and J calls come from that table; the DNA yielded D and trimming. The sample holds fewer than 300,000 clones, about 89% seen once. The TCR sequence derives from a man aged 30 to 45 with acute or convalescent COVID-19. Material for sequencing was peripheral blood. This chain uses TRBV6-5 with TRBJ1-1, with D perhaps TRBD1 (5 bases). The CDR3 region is CASSLSRRGEAFF. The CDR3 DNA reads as TGTGCCAGCAGCCTCAGTCGGAGGGGTGAAGCTTTCTTT.